Shown below are 26 T cell receptor beta chains from a single sample sequenced in a study of T cell responses to AZD1222 COVID-19 vaccine. TCRdb keeps only in-frame clones here, not all; method: immunoSEQ multiplex PCR. The table includes 100,000 to 130,000 clones, nearly 90% detected once. Here the sequenced sample was peripheral blood, taken 28 days after the second AZD1222 dose. Receptor source: an adult who received the AZD1222 COVID-19 vaccine.

Turning to this clone: Other nucleotide sequences in the sample specify the same CDR3. The chain uses TRBV5-1 and TRBJ2-7, with D perhaps matching TRBD1 (5 bases). V was shortened by 0 bases and J by 3 bases, with 7 bases between the two germline ends. From germline, CDR1 is SGHRS and CDR2 YFSETQ. The CDR3 is 13 residues long. CDR3 region: CASSLGQIYEQYF. CDR3 nucleotides: TGCGCCAGCAGCTTGGGACAGATCTACGAGCAGTACTTC.

This chain uses TRBV9 with TRBJ1-5; D remains unclear. The CDR3 sequence is 15 residues long. The germline V gene has CDR1 SGDLS and CDR2 YYNGEE. Trimming stripped 0 bases from V and 3 bases from J, with 10 bases between. DNA for the CDR3: TGTGCCAGCAGCGTAGGGGCGTTTGACAATCAGCCCCAGCATTTT. Translated: CASSVGAFDNQPQHF.

This CDR3 reads CASSIEGTGRSYEQFF. Here the CDR3 DNA reads TGTGCCAGTAGTATAGAAGGGACAGGGAGAAGTTATGAGCAGTTCTTC. The gene calls are TRBV19 and TRBJ2-1; 9 bases line up with TRBD1. J lost 8 bases, V lost 0 bases, and 8 bases had no gene match. Looked up from germline, CDR1 is LNHDA and CDR2 is SQIVND (reference sequence). This CDR3 contains 16 residues.

The rearrangement joins TRBV28 to TRBJ1-1; the D is unclear. Germline assignment: CDR1 MDHEN and CDR2 SYDVKM. This CDR3 has 13 amino acids. The V end lost 6 bases, the J end lost 0 bases, and 8 bases lay between the germline ends. This CDR3 reads CASSQIMNTEAFF. CDR3 DNA: TGTGCCAGCAGCCAGATCATGAACACTGAAGCTTTCTTT.

CDR3 in DNA: TGTGCCAGCAGTACACTTTACGAGCAGTACTTC. Protein: CASSTLYEQYF. The chain uses TRBV27 and TRBJ2-7; the D is unclear. The length of the CDR3 is 11 residues. Germline CDR1 MNHEY, CDR2 SMNVEV (reference sequence). Trimming pared 5 bases from V and 4 bases from J, leaving 6 bases between.

This clone has a handful of counts. This sequence joins TRBV7-9 and TRBJ2-7, with D unclear. V gave up 6 bases and J gave up 0 bases, with 9 bases separating them. The CDR3 loop spans 13 amino acids. Germline loops: CDR1 SEHNR, CDR2 FQNEAQ (reference sequence). CDR3 in DNA: TGTGCCAGCAGTTCTAGGACCTCCTACGAGCAGTACTTC. Its protein is CASSSRTSYEQYF. The full variable domain, in which reference TRBV7-9 and TRBJ2-7 provide the parts outside the CDR3, is DTGVSQNPRHKITKRGQNVTFRCDPISEHNRLYWYRQTLGQGPEFLTYFQNEAQLEKSRLLSDRFSAERPKGSFSTLEIQRTEQGDSAMYLCASSSRTSYEQYFGPGTRLTVT.

J is TRBJ2-2 and V is TRBV6-5, with TRBD2 matching 7 bases. Germline assignment: CDR1 MNHEY and CDR2 SVGAGI. The CDR3 is 16 residues long. The V segment lost 4 bases and the J segment 2 bases; nucleotides outside the gene matches: 7. CDR3 DNA sequence: TGTGCCAGCAGTTCTGAGCGGGGCCACAACACCGGGGAGCTGTTTTTT. Translating gives CASSSERGHNTGELFF.

The rearrangement uses TRBV4-3 and TRBJ1-1, with TRBD1 identical over 8 bases. Trimming at V came to 1 base and at J to 4 bases, leaving 8 bases not matched to a gene. CDR3 length equals 16 residues. CDR1 and CDR2 (germline): LGHNA, YSLEER. CDR3 in DNA: TGCGCCAGCAGCCAAGCGACGACAGGGGTTATCACTGAAGCTTTCTTT. Its protein is CASSQATTGVITEAFF.

The chain employs TRBV28 and TRBJ1-1; D not certain. V was pared by 7 bases and J by 1 base, with 10 bases between. Germline V gene sequence: CDR1 MDHEN, CDR2 SYDVKM. The CDR3 covers 13 residues. In nucleotides, the CDR3 is TGTGCCAGCACGCTTGCAGGGAACACTGAAGCTTTCTTT. Protein: CASTLAGNTEAFF. The full variable domain, its missing parts supplied by reference TRBV28 and TRBJ1-1, is DVKVTQSSRYLVKRTGEKVFLECVQDMDHENMFWYRQDPGLGLRLIYFSYDVKMKEKGDIPEGYSVSREKKERFSLILESASTNQTSMYLCASTLAGNTEAFFGQGTRLTVV.

V is TRBV25-1 and J is TRBJ2-7, with 8 bases identical to TRBD1. V gave up 7 bases and J gave up 6 bases; unmatched junction bases: 8. CDR1 is MGHDK and CDR2 is SYGVNS in the germline V gene. The CDR3 spans 13 residues. CDR3 DNA sequence: TGTGCCAGCAAAGGACAGGGCCCTATCGAGCAGTACTTC. It yields the protein CASKGQGPIEQYF.

This rearrangement joins TRBV6-5 to TRBJ1-1; no reliable D call. In germline, CDR1 is MNHEY, CDR2 SVGAGI. Trimming pared 1 base from V and 4 bases from J, leaving 10 bases between. The CDR3 is 14 amino acids. CDR3 sequence reads: CASSYYVSGTEAFF. CDR3 coding DNA: TGTGCCAGCAGTTACTATGTTTCCGGCACTGAAGCTTTCTTT.

The chain combines TRBV11-3 with TRBJ2-3, with 9 bases lining up with TRBD1. The V segment lost 5 bases and the J segment 1 base; nucleotides outside the gene matches: 4. The CDR3 is 15 residues long. Germline CDR1 reads SGHNT; CDR2 reads YENEEA. CDR3 region: CASSPRDRGTDTQYF. Written as DNA, the CDR3 is TGTGCCAGCAGCCCCCGGGACAGGGGCACAGATACGCAGTATTTT.

The chain recombines TRBV4-3 with TRBJ2-2; weak D call: TRBD2 (6 bases). Trimming stripped 6 bases from V and 7 bases from J, with 15 bases between. Germline lookup yields CDR1 LGHNA and CDR2 YSLEER. The CDR3 consists of 14 residues. The CDR3 DNA reads TGCGCCAGCAGTCAATTGATGGGGGGCGGGGAGCTGTTTTTT. It is translated as CASSQLMGGGELFF.

This clone was recorded a few times. The J gene is TRBJ2-3, the V gene TRBV3-1 (or the pseudogene TRBV3-2); TRBD2 aligns across 7 bases. Per the germline V gene, CDR1 is LGHDT and CDR2 is YNNKEL (reference sequence). The junction had 7 bases not matched to a gene; V was cut back by 4 bases and J by 3 bases. This CDR3 region has 15 residues. CDR3: CASSPRRGNTDTQYF. The CDR3 nucleotides read TGTGCCAGCAGCCCCCGGCGGGGGAATACAGATACGCAGTATTTT.

The CDR3 loop is CAWSVRGIQPQHF. The CDR3 bases are TGTGCCTGGAGTGTAAGGGGGATTCAGCCCCAGCATTTT. J is TRBJ1-5 and V is TRBV30, with D perhaps TRBD1 (6 bases). The CDR3 length is 13 residues. CDR1 and CDR2 (germline): GTSNPN, SVGIG (reference sequence). The germline V and J ends were trimmed by 0 bases and 6 bases, with 9 bases remaining between them.

The rearrangement uses TRBV5-1 and TRBJ1-1, with D uncertain. V lost 4 bases and J lost 1, with 8 bases in between. This CDR3 has 13 amino acids. The V gene's germline CDR1 is SGHRS and CDR2 YFSETQ. The CDR3 spells CASSTLQNTEAFF. DNA for the CDR3: TGCGCCAGCAGCACGTTACAGAACACTGAAGCTTTCTTT.

The chain couples TRBV6-5 to TRBJ1-2; TRBD1 is a possible D gene (5 bases). Germline V gene sequence: CDR1 MNHEY, CDR2 SVGAGI. The CDR3 covers 15 residues. Trimming pared 5 bases from V and 4 bases from J, leaving 17 bases between. The CDR3 DNA is TGTGCCAGCAGTACGGGAGGGACTAAAGGCTATGGCTACACCTTC. Translating it yields CASSTGGTKGYGYTF.

The genes are TRBV10-2 and TRBJ1-5; D is perhaps TRBD1 (6 bases). Germline CDR1 and CDR2: WSHSY and SAAADI. The CDR3 spans 15 residues. Trimming removed 0 bases at V and 5 bases at J, with 11 bases between. The CDR3 spells CASSESRGPDQPQHF. DNA for the CDR3: TGCGCCAGCAGTGAGTCCAGGGGTCCCGATCAGCCCCAGCATTTT.

V and J are TRBV27 and TRBJ2-7; tentative D call: TRBD1 (6 bases). The length of the CDR3 is 16 residues. Deletions cut 5 bases from V and 2 bases from J, with 19 bases between. Germline V gene sequence: CDR1 MNHEY, CDR2 SMNVEV (reference sequence). CDR3 sequence reads: CASSTTGAPLPYEQYF. The CDR3 nucleotides read TGTGCCAGCAGTACGACAGGTGCACCCCTCCCCTACGAGCAGTACTTC.

V is TRBV28 and J is TRBJ2-2; no clear D. CDR1 and CDR2 from the germline V gene are MDHEN and SYDVKM. V dropped 6 bases and J dropped 0 bases, with 11 bases sitting between them. CDR3 length: 15 amino acids. The CDR3 protein is CASSRSTTNTGELFF. The CDR3 region has the DNA TGTGCCAGCAGCCGTTCGACAACGAACACCGGGGAGCTGTTTTTT.

The DNA for the CDR3 is TGTGCCAGCAGTTACGACGGTTCCTACGAGCAGTACTTC. Translated: CASSYDGSYEQYF. This sequence joins TRBV6-2 or TRBV6-3 and TRBJ2-7; D gene uncertain. CDR1 and CDR2 (germline): MNHEY, SVGEGT. The CDR3 covers 13 residues. Trimming pared 2 bases from V and 1 base from J, leaving 6 bases between.

The chain carries TRBV4-3 and TRBJ1-6; the D is unclear. V was trimmed by 0 bases and J by 3 bases, leaving 9 bases between them. Germline V CDR1 and CDR2: LGHNA, YSLEER. The CDR3 sequence is 16 residues long. The CDR3 region has the DNA TGCGCCAGCAGCCAAGATAGCGACGGCTATAATTCACCCCTCCACTTT. As protein: CASSQDSDGYNSPLHF.

V gene TRBV19 combines with J gene TRBJ1-5; possibly TRBD1 for D (5 bases). The CDR3 has 15 amino acids. Trimming pared 3 bases from V and 5 bases from J, leaving 14 bases between. CDR1 and CDR2 from the germline V gene are LNHDA and SQIVND (reference sequence). CDR3 region: CASSIRRDYDQPQHF. The CDR3 nucleotides read TGTGCCAGTAGTATTCGGCGGGACTATGATCAGCCCCAGCATTTT.

The chain couples TRBV14 to TRBJ1-6; D call uncertain. V was cut by 1 base and J by 9 bases, with 7 bases left in between. The CDR3 is 13 residues long. Germline V gene sequence: CDR1 SGHDN, CDR2 FVKESK. Written as DNA, the CDR3 is TGTGCCAGCAGCCAAGGGACCTTTTCACCCCTCCACTTT. Protein product: CASSQGTFSPLHF.

J is TRBJ1-2 and V is TRBV19, with D maybe TRBD1 (5 bases). The CDR3 runs to 17 residues. Trimming pared 1 base from V and 4 bases from J, leaving 19 bases between. Looked up from germline, CDR1 is LNHDA and CDR2 is SQIVND (reference sequence). The CDR3 bases are TGTGCCAGTAGTATAGCTCTCTCCGGGGCCGAGGGCTATGGCTACACCTTC. This codes for CASSIALSGAEGYGYTF.

This sequence joins TRBV3-1 (or the pseudogene TRBV3-2) and TRBJ2-7; D gene unclear. The CDR3 has 11 amino acids. Trimming took 4 bases from V and 4 from J, leaving 5 bases between them. Germline CDR1 and CDR2: LGHDT and YNNKEL (reference sequence). The CDR3 is CASSLQYEQYF. CDR3 DNA sequence: TGTGCCAGCAGCCTTCAGTACGAGCAGTACTTC.